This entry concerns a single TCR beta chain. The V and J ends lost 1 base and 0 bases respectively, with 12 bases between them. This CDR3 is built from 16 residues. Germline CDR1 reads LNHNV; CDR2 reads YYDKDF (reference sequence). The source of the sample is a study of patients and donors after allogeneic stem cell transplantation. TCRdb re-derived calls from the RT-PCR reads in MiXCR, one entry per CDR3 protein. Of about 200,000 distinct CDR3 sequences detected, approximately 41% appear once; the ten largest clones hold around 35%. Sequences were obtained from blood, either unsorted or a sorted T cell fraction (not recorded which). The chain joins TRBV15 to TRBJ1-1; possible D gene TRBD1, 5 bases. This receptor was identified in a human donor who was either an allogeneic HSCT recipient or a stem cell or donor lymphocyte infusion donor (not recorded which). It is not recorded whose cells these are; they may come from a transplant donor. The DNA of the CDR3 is TGTGCCACCAGCAGAGTGGGCAGGGTGTTGAACACTGAAGCTTTCTTT. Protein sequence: CATSRVGRVLNTEAFF.